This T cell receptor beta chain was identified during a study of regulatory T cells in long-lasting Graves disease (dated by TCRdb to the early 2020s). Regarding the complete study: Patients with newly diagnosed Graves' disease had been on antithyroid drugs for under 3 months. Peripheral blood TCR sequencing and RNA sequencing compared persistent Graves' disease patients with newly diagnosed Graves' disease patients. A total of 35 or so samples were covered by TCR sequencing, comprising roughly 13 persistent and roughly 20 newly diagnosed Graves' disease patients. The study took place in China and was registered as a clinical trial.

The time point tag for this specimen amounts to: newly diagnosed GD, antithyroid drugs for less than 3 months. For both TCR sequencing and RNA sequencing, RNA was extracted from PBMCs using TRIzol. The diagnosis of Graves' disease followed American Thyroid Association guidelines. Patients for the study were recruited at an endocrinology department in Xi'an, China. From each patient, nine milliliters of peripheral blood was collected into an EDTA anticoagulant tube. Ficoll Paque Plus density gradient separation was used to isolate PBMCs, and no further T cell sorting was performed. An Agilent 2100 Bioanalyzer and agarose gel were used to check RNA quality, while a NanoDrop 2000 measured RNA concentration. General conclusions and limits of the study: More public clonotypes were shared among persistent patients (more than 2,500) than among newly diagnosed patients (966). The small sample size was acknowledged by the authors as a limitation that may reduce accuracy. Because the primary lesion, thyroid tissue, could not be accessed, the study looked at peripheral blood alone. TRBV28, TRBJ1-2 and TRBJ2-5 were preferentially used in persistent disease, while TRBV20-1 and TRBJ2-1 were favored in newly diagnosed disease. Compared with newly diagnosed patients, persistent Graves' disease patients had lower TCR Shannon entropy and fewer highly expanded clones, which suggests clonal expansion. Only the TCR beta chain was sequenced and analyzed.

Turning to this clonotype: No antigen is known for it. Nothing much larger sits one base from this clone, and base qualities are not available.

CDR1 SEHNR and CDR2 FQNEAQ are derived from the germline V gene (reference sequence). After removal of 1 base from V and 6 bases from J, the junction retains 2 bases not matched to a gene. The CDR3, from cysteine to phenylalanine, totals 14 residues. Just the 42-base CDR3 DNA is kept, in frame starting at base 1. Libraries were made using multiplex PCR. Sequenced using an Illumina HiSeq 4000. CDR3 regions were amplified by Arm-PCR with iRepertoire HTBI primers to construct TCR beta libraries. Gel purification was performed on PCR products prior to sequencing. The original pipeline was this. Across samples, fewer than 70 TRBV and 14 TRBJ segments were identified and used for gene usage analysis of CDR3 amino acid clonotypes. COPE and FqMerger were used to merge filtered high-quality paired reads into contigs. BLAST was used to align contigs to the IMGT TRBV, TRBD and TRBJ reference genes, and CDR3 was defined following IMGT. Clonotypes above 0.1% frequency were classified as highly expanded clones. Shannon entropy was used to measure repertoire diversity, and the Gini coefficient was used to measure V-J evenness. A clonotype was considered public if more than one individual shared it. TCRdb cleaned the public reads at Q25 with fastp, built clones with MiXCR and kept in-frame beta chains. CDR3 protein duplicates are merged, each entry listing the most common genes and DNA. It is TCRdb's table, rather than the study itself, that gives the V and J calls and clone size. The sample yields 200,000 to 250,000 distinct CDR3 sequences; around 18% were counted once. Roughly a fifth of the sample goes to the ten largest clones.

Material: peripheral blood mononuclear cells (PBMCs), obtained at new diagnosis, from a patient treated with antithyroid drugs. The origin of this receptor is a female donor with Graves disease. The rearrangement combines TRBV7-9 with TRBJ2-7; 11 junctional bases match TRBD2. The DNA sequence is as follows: TGTGCCAGCAGCTTAGGACTAGCGGGATTCGAGCAGTACTTC. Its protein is CASSLGLAGFEQYF.